The 26 T cell receptor beta chains given below trace back to one sample, sequenced in a study of T cell responses to AZD1222 COVID-19 vaccine. Sequenced by immunoSEQ multiplex PCR; TCRdb stores in-frame clones only, minus some. The table lists about 170,000 clones, roughly nine tenths of them singletons, with roughly 0.98% in the top ten. Sequences were derived from peripheral blood, sampled 28 days after the second AZD1222 dose. Source of these receptors: an adult who received the AZD1222 COVID-19 vaccine.

V gene TRBV12-5 combines with J gene TRBJ2-3, with a possible D match to TRBD2 (5 bases). The V and J ends lost 6 bases and 8 bases respectively, with 12 bases between them. The germline gives CDR1 LGHNT, CDR2 FRNRAP. CDR3 length: 12 amino acids. The CDR3 DNA is TGTGCTAGTGGGGAAACCGGGGTTACGCAGTATTTT. Translation gives CASGETGVTQYF.

The CDR3: CASSYVTGVSYGYTF. The DNA for the CDR3 is TGTGCCAGCAGTTACGTGACAGGTGTCTCCTATGGCTACACCTTC. The chain has TRBV6-2 or TRBV6-3 and TRBJ1-2; a possible D gene is TRBD1 (6 bases). With 2 bases removed from V and 4 bases from J, the gap between germline ends came to 14 bases. This CDR3 is 15 amino acids long. Germline values: CDR1 MNHEY, CDR2 SVGEGT.

The CDR3 sequence is CASSLLGPLNTGELFF. The CDR3 coding sequence is TGTGCCAGCAGCCTATTAGGACCGCTGAACACCGGGGAGCTGTTTTTT. The chain links TRBV14 to TRBJ2-2, with unresolved D. The CDR3 covers 16 residues. Per germline, CDR1 SGHDN and CDR2 FVKESK. V was shortened by 4 bases and J by 1 base, with 13 bases between the two germline ends.

The genes are TRBV4-2 and TRBJ1-1; possibly TRBD1 for D (6 bases). CDR3 length equals 15 residues. Trimming took 3 bases from V and 3 from J, leaving 14 bases between them. CDR1 is LGHNA and CDR2 is YNFKEQ in the germline V gene. The CDR3 region is CASSQKSRGDTEAFF. CDR3 nucleotides: TGTGCCAGCAGCCAGAAGAGCAGGGGCGACACTGAAGCTTTCTTT.

For the CDR3, the DNA is TGTGCCTGGAGTGGGGGACTCTCCTACGAGCAGTACTTC. The encoded protein is CAWSGGLSYEQYF. The chain uses TRBV30 and TRBJ2-7, with a possible D match to TRBD2 (6 bases). The V gene lost 1 base and the J gene lost 0 bases, with 7 bases spanning the gap. Germline lookup yields CDR1 GTSNPN and CDR2 SVGIG (reference sequence). The CDR3 contains 13 residues. The variable domain in full, with the rest retrieved from reference TRBV30 and TRBJ2-7, is SQTIHQWPATLVQPVGSPLSLECTVEGTSNPNLYWYRQAAGRGLQLLFYSVGIGQISSEVPQNLSASRPQDRQFILSSKKLLLSDSGFYLCAWSGGLSYEQYFGPGTRLTVT.

Only one count was recorded for this clone. V gene TRBV5-1 combines with J gene TRBJ2-3, with 7 positions matching TRBD2. Germline trimming cut 6 bases from V and 0 bases from J; bases unmatched to any gene: 1. Germline CDR1 SGHRS, CDR2 YFSETQ. This CDR3 has 13 residues. In nucleotides, the CDR3 is TGCGCCAGCACGCGGGGGAGCACAGATACGCAGTATTTT. This codes for CASTRGSTDTQYF.

V and J are TRBV4-3 and TRBJ2-1; D call uncertain. Looked up from germline, CDR1 is LGHNA and CDR2 is YSLEER. V dropped 0 bases and J dropped 0 bases, with 6 bases sitting between them. The CDR3 extends over 15 amino acids. CDR3 amino acids: CASSQDPSSYNEQFF. The CDR3 region has the DNA TGCGCCAGCAGCCAAGATCCGAGCTCCTACAATGAGCAGTTCTTC.

The chain uses TRBV11-3 and TRBJ2-1, with a weak D call TRBD2 (6 bases). The CDR3 has 16 amino acids. Looked up from germline, CDR1 is SGHNT and CDR2 is YENEEA. Trimming removed 4 bases from V and 0 bases from J, with 13 bases in between. Here the CDR3 reads CASSYRGSGSYNEQFF. CDR3 coding DNA: TGTGCCAGCAGCTATCGGGGGTCGGGCTCCTACAATGAGCAGTTCTTC.

The V gene is TRBV7-6, the J gene TRBJ1-5; D is uncertain. The CDR3 extends over 13 amino acids. CDR1 is SGHVS and CDR2 is FNYEAQ in the germline V gene. The V and J ends lost 5 bases and 6 bases respectively, with 11 bases between them. The CDR3 here is CASSPNPGQPQHF. As DNA, the CDR3 is TGTGCCAGCAGCCCCAACCCGGGTCAGCCCCAGCATTTT.

The chain combines TRBV4-3 with TRBJ2-1; 8 nucleotides line up with TRBD1. Germline CDR1 reads LGHNA; CDR2 reads YSLEER. There are 15 residues in the CDR3. V gave up 0 bases and J gave up 7 bases; unmatched junction bases: 5. CDR3 loop: CASSQEVTGVNEQFF. The CDR3 bases are TGCGCCAGCAGCCAAGAGGTGACAGGGGTGAATGAGCAGTTCTTC.

This chain links TRBV27 with TRBJ2-2; tentative D call: TRBD2 (5 bases). Trimming cost V 0 bases and J 5 bases, with 7 bases left between them. This CDR3 is 14 amino acids long. Germline assignment: CDR1 MNHEY and CDR2 SMNVEV (reference sequence). The CDR3 protein is CASSLSRGTGELFF. The DNA of the CDR3 is TGTGCCAGCAGTTTATCACGGGGAACCGGGGAGCTGTTTTTT.

The sample holds one count of this clone. This chain links TRBV2 with TRBJ2-5; 13 bases are a match to TRBD2. The CDR3 extends over 18 amino acids. Germline-derived CDR1 and CDR2 are SNHLY and FYNNEI. Losses at the gene ends were 6 bases for V and 5 bases for J; bases not matched to a gene: 15. Here the CDR3 reads CASSPTYRLAGGRETQYF. The DNA of the CDR3 is TGTGCCAGCAGCCCTACTTATCGACTAGCGGGGGGAAGGGAGACCCAGTACTTC.

This chain's CDR3 is CASSMGGGVLPYEQYF. Here the CDR3 DNA reads TGTGCCAGCAGCATGGGGGGGGGCGTCCTCCCCTACGAGCAGTACTTC. The chain combines TRBV4-2 with TRBJ2-7; possibly TRBD2 for D (7 bases). Germline V CDR1 and CDR2: LGHNA, YNFKEQ. The CDR3 is 16 amino acids. The V end was cut by 5 bases, the J end by 2 bases, with 19 bases between.

V and J are TRBV12-3 or TRBV12-4 and TRBJ1-6; D is possibly TRBD1 (5 bases). CDR3 length: 13 amino acids. Trimming took 5 bases from V and 9 from J, leaving 11 bases between them. The CDR3 region is CASSLTGFSPLHF. The CDR3 region has the DNA TGTGCCAGCAGTCTCACAGGATTTTCACCCCTCCACTTT.

This clone is a singleton in its sample. The rearrangement joins TRBV11-2 to TRBJ2-3; 11 bases line up with TRBD2. Germline values: CDR1 SGHAT, CDR2 FQNNGV. The V gene end was trimmed by 5 bases and the J gene end by 5 bases; junction bases not matched to a gene: 6. This CDR3 spans 15 amino acids. The CDR3 is CASSQTGTSGDTQYF. CDR3 in DNA: TGTGCCAGCAGCCAGACCGGGACTAGCGGAGATACGCAGTATTTT. The full variable domain, in which reference TRBV11-2 and TRBJ2-3 provide the parts outside the CDR3, is EAGVAQSPRYKIIEKRQSVAFWCNPISGHATLYWYQQILGQGPKLLIQFQNNGVVDDSQLPKDRFSAERLKGVDSTLKIQPAKLEDSAVYLCASSQTGTSGDTQYFGPGTRLTVL.

The chain employs TRBV5-1 and TRBJ2-6; possibly TRBD2 for D (6 bases). Between the trimmed V and J ends, which lost 4 bases and 0 bases, there was a span of 11 bases. Looked up from germline, CDR1 is SGHRS and CDR2 is YFSETQ. CDR3 length: 16 residues. The CDR3: CASSGGSGSGANVLTF. CDR3 nucleotide sequence: TGCGCCAGCAGCGGGGGGAGCGGCTCTGGGGCCAACGTCCTGACTTTC.

The genes are TRBV7-2 and TRBJ2-2, with TRBD2 matching over 9 bases. V was clipped by 2 bases and J by 6 bases; unmatched bases: 1. Germline-derived CDR1 and CDR2 are SGHTA and FQGNSA. This CDR3 has 14 residues. DNA for the CDR3: TGTGCCAGCAGCTTAAGACTAGCGGCCGGGGAGCTGTTTTTT. Its protein product is CASSLRLAAGELFF.

This clone was observed once. The CDR3 region has the DNA TGTGCCAGCACACCGGGAAGCCCCGTCGCTGAAGCTTTCTTT. It is translated as CASTPGSPVAEAFF. The chain combines TRBV2 with TRBJ1-1; D gene uncertain. From germline, CDR1 is SNHLY and CDR2 FYNNEI. The germline V and J ends were trimmed by 7 bases and 6 bases, with 18 bases remaining between them. The CDR3 is 14 residues long.

The V gene is TRBV6-5, the J gene TRBJ1-4; a weak D match, TRBD1 (5 bases). Looked up from germline, CDR1 is MNHEY and CDR2 is SVGAGI. CDR3 length equals 15 residues. V was clipped by 5 bases and J by 0 bases, with 10 bases between them. DNA of the CDR3: TGTGCCAGCAGTCCCCGGGGGACAACTAATGAAAAACTGTTTTTT. Amino acid sequence: CASSPRGTTNEKLFF.

J is TRBJ2-6 and V is TRBV5-1, with D hard to call. Trimming left V 4 bases short and J 0 bases short, with 8 bases between. This CDR3 is built from 15 residues. CDR1 and CDR2 from the germline V gene are SGHRS and YFSETQ. CDR3 in amino acids: CASSPLSSGANVLTF. CDR3 DNA sequence: TGCGCCAGCAGCCCCCTGAGCTCTGGGGCCAACGTCCTGACTTTC. Looking up the rest from reference TRBV5-1 and TRBJ2-6 gives the full variable domain: KAGVTQTPRYLIKTRGQQVTLSCSPISGHRSVSWYQQTPGQGLQFLFEYFSETQRNKGNFPGRFSGRQFSNSRSEMNVSTLELGDSALYLCASSPLSSGANVLTFGAGSRLTVL.

On this clone: Other DNA sequences in the sample encode the same CDR3. V and J are TRBV12-3 or TRBV12-4 and TRBJ2-7; the D is unclear. The CDR3 contains 11 residues. V was clipped by 6 bases and J by 3 bases, with 6 bases between them. The CDR3 spells CASSTSYEQYF. CDR3 sequence (DNA): TGTGCCAGCAGCACCAGCTACGAGCAGTACTTC.

This clone has only one observation. The chain joins TRBV11-2 to TRBJ2-7; D uncertain. V was trimmed by 1 base and J by 3 bases, leaving 13 bases between them. CDR3 length: 15 amino acids. Per germline, CDR1 SGHAT and CDR2 FQNNGV. The CDR3 loop is CASSLVGRAYYEQYF. The CDR3 DNA is TGTGCCAGCAGCTTAGTTGGACGAGCCTACTACGAGCAGTACTTC.

This clone turned up a few times. The DNA of the CDR3 is TGCGCCAGCAGTGAGTCGATGACAGGCCTCATCGCATCCGGAGATGGCTACACCTTC. Protein product: CASSESMTGLIASGDGYTF. V is TRBV10-2 and J is TRBJ1-2; D is perhaps TRBD1 (6 bases). Germline V lookup: CDR1 WSHSY, CDR2 SAAADI. The CDR3 consists of 19 residues. V was clipped by 0 bases and J by 6 bases, with 26 bases between them.

The V and J genes are TRBV4-2 and TRBJ2-5; perhaps TRBD1 as D (5 bases). V lost 3 bases and J 2 bases, leaving 19 bases between the germline ends. The V gene's germline CDR1 is LGHNA and CDR2 YNFKEQ. This CDR3 region has 17 residues. The CDR3 DNA sequence: TGTGCCAGCAGCCAGAATTCGGCCCCAGGGCCTCAAGAGACCCAGTACTTC. Its protein product is CASSQNSAPGPQETQYF.

J is TRBJ2-3 and V is TRBV7-9; D ambiguous. V lost 7 bases to trimming and J lost 0 bases, with 8 bases between them. The CDR3 is made up of 13 amino acids. The germline CDR1 and CDR2 sequences are SEHNR and FQNEAQ (reference sequence). CDR3 region: CASTKRSTDTQYF. The DNA for the CDR3 is TGTGCCAGCACCAAACGGAGCACAGATACGCAGTATTTT.

The chain uses TRBV7-8 and TRBJ1-2, with a weak D call TRBD1 (6 bases). V gave up 5 bases and J gave up 5 bases, with 18 bases separating them. The CDR3 extends over 15 amino acids. Per the germline V gene, CDR1 is SGHVS and CDR2 is FQNEAQ. This CDR3 is CASSLMTGGAYGYTF. In DNA form, the CDR3 reads TGTGCCAGCAGCCTCATGACGGGGGGGGCATATGGCTACACCTTC. Full variable domain (outside the CDR3, taken from reference TRBV7-8 and TRBJ1-2): GAGVSQSPRYKVAKRGQDVALRCDPISGHVSLFWYQQALGQGPEFLTYFQNEAQLDKSGLPSDRFFAERPEGSVSTLKIQRTQQEDSAVYLCASSLMTGGAYGYTFGSGTRLTVV.